The source of this T cell receptor beta chain is a study of T-cell reconstitution after alpha-beta-depleted transplantation in children. The V gene's germline CDR1 is MNHEY and CDR2 SMNVEV (reference sequence). The CDR3 has 17 residues. Trimming at V came to 4 bases and at J to 1 base, leaving 7 bases not matched to a gene. Library preparation (for TCRbeta) was performed with unique molecular identifiers. TCRdb passed the PCR reads through MiXCR, listing each CDR3 protein once. The sample gives about 240,000 distinct CDR3 sequences, around 12% of which show up once; roughly 2.6% is in the top ten. The sequencing here drew on PBMCs from the stem cell graft donor, taken from the stem cell graft. The gene calls are TRBV27 and TRBJ2-2, with 9 bases lining up with TRBD2. This receptor was taken from a human donor who donated a stem cell graft to a child with acute lymphoblastic leukemia. CDR3 nucleotides: TGTGCCAGCAGTTGGGCGGGAGCGGGAGGGAACACCGGGGAGCTGTTTTTT. Protein sequence: CASSWAGAGGNTGELFF.